The sequence of this T cell receptor (beta chain) was determined in a study of blood T cell repertoires in COVID-19. The wider study: Spain, Italy and the United States supplied samples that represented acute and convalescent COVID-19. PBMCs, B-cell-depleted T cells, or T cells were the source of the cDNA or gDNA that made up the material.

Under the authors' procedure: Amplified reference gene primers provided the basis for estimating nucleated cell counts. Clones were read by immunoSEQ multiplex PCR, and TCRdb kept only the in-frame ones, dropping some. Clone size and V and J calls were adopted from that table, with D and trimming inferred from the DNA. Of 200,000 to 250,000 clones in the sample, roughly 90% were seen once. CDR1 WNHNN and CDR2 SYGVQD come from the germline V gene (reference sequence). This CDR3 contains 13 residues. V was clipped by 0 bases and J by 9 bases, with 10 bases between them. The source is a man between 25 and 39 years old who had recovered from COVID-19. This chain uses TRBV10-1 with TRBJ2-3; D possibly corresponds to TRBD2 (6 bases). Material for sequencing was peripheral blood. CDR3 DNA: TGCGCCAGCAGTGAGTCCGGGGGTATGACGCAGTATTTT. It specifies CASSESGGMTQYF.